The sequence of this TCR beta chain was determined in a study of blood T cell repertoires in COVID-19. Turning to the study itself: The samples span acute and convalescent COVID-19 from the United States, Italy and Spain. T cells, B-cell-depleted T cells, or PBMCs supplied cDNA or gDNA.

In the original workflow: Amplified reference gene primers provided the basis for estimating nucleated cell counts. Method: immunoSEQ multiplex PCR; TCRdb's copy keeps in-frame clones and lacks some. D and trimming were read from the DNA, whereas the V and J calls and clone size are those reported in that table. Found here are some 370,000 clones, almost 90% of them singletons; the top ten hold 5% to 8.5%. CDR1 is SEHNR and CDR2 is FQNEAQ in the germline V gene (reference sequence). This CDR3 contains 13 residues. V lost 3 bases, J lost 11 bases, and 6 bases stayed unmatched. The sequenced material came from peripheral blood. J is TRBJ2-2 and V is TRBV7-9; 7 nucleotides line up with TRBD1. This receptor was obtained from a man aged 18 to 35 with active or convalescent COVID-19. CDR3 bases: TGTGCCAGCAGCTTCGTTTCAGGGGGTGAGCTGTTTTTT. Translation: CASSFVSGGELFF. The variable domain in full, with the rest retrieved from reference TRBV7-9 and TRBJ2-2, is DTGVSQNPRHKITKRGQNVTFRCDPISEHNRLYWYRQTLGQGPEFLTYFQNEAQLEKSRLLSDRFSAERPKGSFSTLEIQRTEQGDSAMYLCASSFVSGGELFFGEGSRLTVL.